This T cell receptor beta chain was sequenced in a study of spatial heterogeneity in lung cancer. In the study overall: Sequences of the beta chain were consistently detected in greater numbers than alpha-chain sequences. The study observed each unique TCR and UMI combination more than ten times on average in raw reads.

With respect to this clonotype: Its antigen is not identified.

General study findings and limits: Whereas they appeared in blood less at follow-up, ubiquitous expanded tumor TCRs appeared there more at resection.

The germline V and J ends were trimmed by 3 bases and 7 bases, with 9 bases remaining between them. Per the germline V gene, CDR1 is MRHNA and CDR2 is SNTAGT. The CDR3 sequence is 12 residues long. TCRdb redid the calling of the 5' RACE reads with MiXCR, one entry per CDR3 protein. The sample records tens of thousands of distinct CDR3 sequences, more than 10% being singletons. Time point specified: sample taken at primary tumor resection. TCRs were sequenced from unsorted whole RNA of tumor, nontumor lung or PBMC. Samples came from 72 TRACERx patients with untreated early-stage lung cancer. The sample here was PBMCs, taken at surgery. The chain uses TRBV6-4 and TRBJ1-1, with D unclear. This clonotype was obtained from a male donor with early-stage non-small cell lung cancer. In DNA form, the CDR3 reads TGTGCCAGCAGTGATCGGTTTGGTGAAGCTTTCTTT. Translation: CASSDRFGEAFF.